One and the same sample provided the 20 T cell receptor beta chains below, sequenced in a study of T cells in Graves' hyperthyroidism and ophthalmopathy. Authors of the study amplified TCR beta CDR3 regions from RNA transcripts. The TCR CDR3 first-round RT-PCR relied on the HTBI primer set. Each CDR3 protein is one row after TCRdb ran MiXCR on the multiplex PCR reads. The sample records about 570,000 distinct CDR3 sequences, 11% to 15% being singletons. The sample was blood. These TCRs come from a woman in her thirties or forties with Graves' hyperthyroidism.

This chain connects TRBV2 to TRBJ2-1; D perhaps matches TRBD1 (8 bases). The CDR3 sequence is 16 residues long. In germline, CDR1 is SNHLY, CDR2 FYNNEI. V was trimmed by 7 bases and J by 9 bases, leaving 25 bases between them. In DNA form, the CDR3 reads TGTGCCAGCACTAACAGGGGGAGCGGGGAGCAAATTGAGCAGTTCTTC. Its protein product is CASTNRGSGEQIEQFF.

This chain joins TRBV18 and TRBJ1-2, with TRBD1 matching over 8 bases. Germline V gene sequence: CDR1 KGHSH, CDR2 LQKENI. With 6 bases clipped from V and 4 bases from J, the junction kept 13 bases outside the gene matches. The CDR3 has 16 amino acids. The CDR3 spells CASSPMEQGVIYGYTF. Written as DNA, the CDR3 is TGTGCCAGCTCCCCTATGGAACAGGGGGTCATCTATGGCTACACCTTC.

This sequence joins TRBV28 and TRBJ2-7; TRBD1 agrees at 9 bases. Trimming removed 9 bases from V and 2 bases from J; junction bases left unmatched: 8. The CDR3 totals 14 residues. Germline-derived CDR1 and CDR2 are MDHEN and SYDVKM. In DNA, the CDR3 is TGTGCCAGTCAAACCGGGACAGGGCCCTACGAGCAGTACTTC. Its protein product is CASQTGTGPYEQYF.

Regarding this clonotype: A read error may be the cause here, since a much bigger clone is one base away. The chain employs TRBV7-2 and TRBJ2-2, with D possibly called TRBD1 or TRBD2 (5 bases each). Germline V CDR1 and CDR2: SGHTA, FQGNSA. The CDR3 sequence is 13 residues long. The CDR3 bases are TGTGCCAGCAGCTCGCCGGGTACCGGGGCGCTGTTTTTT. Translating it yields CASSSPGTGALFF.

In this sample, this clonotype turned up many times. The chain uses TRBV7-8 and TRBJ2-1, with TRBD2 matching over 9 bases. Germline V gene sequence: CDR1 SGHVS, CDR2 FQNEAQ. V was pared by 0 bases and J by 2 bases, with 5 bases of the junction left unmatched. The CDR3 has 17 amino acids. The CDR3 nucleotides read TGTGCCAGCAGCTTAGCGCGATTAGCGGGGGCCTACAATGAGCAGTTCTTC. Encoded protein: CASSLARLAGAYNEQFF.

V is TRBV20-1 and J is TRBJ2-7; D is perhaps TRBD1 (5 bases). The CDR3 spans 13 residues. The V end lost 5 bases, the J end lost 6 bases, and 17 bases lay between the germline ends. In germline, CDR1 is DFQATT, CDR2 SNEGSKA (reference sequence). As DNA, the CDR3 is TGCAGTGCTGGGCAGGGCAGGGCCTCCGAGCAGTACTTC. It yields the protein CSAGQGRASEQYF.

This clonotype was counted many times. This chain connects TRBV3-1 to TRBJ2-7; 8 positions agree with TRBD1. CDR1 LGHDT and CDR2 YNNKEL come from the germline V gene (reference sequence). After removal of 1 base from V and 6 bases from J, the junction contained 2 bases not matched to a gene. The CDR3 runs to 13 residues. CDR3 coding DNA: TGTGCCAGCAGCCAAGCACAGGGGGGCGAGCAGTACTTC. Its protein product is CASSQAQGGEQYF.

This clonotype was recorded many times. The CDR3 here is CASSLGVAGRANEQFF. For the CDR3, the DNA is TGCGCCAGCAGCTTGGGCGTAGCGGGGAGGGCTAATGAGCAGTTCTTC. The rearrangement links TRBV5-1 to TRBJ2-1, with TRBD2 identical over 8 bases. V shed 0 bases and J 7 bases; nucleotides not matched to a gene: 9. There are 16 residues in the CDR3. Germline lookup yields CDR1 SGHRS and CDR2 YFSETQ.

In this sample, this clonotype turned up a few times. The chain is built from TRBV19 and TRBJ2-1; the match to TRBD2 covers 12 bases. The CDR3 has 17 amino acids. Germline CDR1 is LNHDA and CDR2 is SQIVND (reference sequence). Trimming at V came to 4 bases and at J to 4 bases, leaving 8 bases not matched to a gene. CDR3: CASSTPTSGSLYNEQFF. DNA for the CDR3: TGTGCCAGTAGTACCCCGACTAGCGGGAGTCTTTACAATGAGCAGTTCTTC.

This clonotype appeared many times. CDR3 sequence reads: CASSQDVRELFF. CDR3 DNA: TGTGCCAGCAGCCAAGATGTGCGTGAACTGTTTTTT. The chain uses TRBV3-1 and TRBJ1-4, with D unresolved. Germline assignment: CDR1 LGHDT and CDR2 YNNKEL (reference sequence). V shed 0 bases and J shed 12 bases, with 8 bases lying between them. The CDR3 is 12 amino acids.

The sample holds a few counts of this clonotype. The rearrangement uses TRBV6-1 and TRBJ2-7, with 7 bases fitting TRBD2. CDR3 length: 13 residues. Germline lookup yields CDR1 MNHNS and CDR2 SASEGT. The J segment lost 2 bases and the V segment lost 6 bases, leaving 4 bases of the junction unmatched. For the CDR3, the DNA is TGTGCCAGCAGACTAGCGTATCCCTACGAGCAGTACTTC. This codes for CASRLAYPYEQYF.

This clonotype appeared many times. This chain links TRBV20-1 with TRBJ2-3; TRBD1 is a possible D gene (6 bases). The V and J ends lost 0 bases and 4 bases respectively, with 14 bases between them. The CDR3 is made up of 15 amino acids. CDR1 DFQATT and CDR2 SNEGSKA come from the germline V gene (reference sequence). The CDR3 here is CSARDEGVAPDTQYF. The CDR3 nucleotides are TGCAGTGCTAGAGATGAGGGGGTCGCACCAGATACGCAGTATTTT.

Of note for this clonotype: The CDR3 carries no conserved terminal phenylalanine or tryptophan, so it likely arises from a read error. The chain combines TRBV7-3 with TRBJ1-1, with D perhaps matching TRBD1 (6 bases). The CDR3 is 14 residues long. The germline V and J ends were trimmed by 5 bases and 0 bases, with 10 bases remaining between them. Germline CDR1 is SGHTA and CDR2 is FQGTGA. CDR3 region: CASSATGMNTEAFL. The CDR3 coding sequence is TGTGCCAGCAGCGCGACAGGTATGAACACTGAAGCTTTCCTT.

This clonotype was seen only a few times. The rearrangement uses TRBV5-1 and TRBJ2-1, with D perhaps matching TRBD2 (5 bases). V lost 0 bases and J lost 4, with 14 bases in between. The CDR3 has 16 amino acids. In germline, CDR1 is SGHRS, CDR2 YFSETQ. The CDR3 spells CASSLGGLQHYNEQFF. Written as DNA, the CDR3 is TGCGCCAGCAGCTTGGGAGGGCTACAACATTACAATGAGCAGTTCTTC.

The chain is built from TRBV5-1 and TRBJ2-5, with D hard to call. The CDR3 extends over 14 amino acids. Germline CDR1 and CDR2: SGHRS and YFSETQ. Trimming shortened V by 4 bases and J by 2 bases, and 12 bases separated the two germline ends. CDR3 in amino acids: CASSPLQSQETQYF. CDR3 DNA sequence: TGCGCCAGCAGCCCCCTCCAGAGTCAAGAGACCCAGTACTTC.

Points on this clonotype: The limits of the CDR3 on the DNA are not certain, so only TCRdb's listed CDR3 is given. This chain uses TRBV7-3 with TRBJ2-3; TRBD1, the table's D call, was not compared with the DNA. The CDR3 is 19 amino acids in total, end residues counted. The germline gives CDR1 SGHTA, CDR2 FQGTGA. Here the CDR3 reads CASSLTLARQPKAQIRSIF.

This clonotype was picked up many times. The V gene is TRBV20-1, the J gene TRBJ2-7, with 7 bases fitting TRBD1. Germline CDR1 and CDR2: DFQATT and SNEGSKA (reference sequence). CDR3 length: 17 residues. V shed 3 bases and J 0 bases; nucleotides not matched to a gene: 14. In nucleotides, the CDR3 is TGCAGTGCTAGCTCCGGGACAGCTTCAGCGATCTCCTACGAGCAGTACTTC. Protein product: CSASSGTASAISYEQYF.

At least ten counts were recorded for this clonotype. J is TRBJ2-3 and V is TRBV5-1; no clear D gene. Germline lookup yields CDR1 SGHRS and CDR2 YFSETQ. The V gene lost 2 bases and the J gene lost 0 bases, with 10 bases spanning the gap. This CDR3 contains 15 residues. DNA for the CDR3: TGCGCCAGCAGCTTTAACCCGGACAGCACAGATACGCAGTATTTT. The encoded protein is CASSFNPDSTDTQYF.

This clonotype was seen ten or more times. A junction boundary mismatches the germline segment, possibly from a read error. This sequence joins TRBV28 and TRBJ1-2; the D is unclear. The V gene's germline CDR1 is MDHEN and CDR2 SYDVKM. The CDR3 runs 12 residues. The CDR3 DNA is TGTACCAGCGGCGGGCCTAACTATGGCTACACCTTC. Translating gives CTSGGPNYGYTF.

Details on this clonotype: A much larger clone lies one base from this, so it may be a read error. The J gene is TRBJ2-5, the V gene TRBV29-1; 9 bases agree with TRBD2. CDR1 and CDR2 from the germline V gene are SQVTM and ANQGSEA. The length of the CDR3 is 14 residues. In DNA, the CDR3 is TGCAGCGTTGATCGCGCGGGAGGGATGGAGACCCGGTACTTC. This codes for CSVDRAGGMETRYF. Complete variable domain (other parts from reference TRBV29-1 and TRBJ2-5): SAVISQKPSRDICQRGTSLTIQCQVDSQVTMMFWYRQQPGQSLTLIATANQGSEATYESGFVIDKFPISRPNLTFSTLTVSNMSPEDSSIYLCSVDRAGGMETRYFGPGTRLLVL.